This passage covers 17 T cell receptor beta chains from one sample sequenced in a study of T-cell reconstitution after alpha-beta-depleted transplantation in children. Unique molecular identifiers featured in how the TCRbeta library was prepared. In TCRdb, the PCR reads were re-called with MiXCR into one record per CDR3 protein. The sample includes roughly 340,000 distinct CDR3 sequences, roughly 16% seen only once; the top ten take around 43%. This sample comprised PBMCs, mostly from graft donor cells, obtained 360 days after TCRalphabeta/CD19-depleted stem cell transplant. The receptor source for this set is a male patient aged 2 to 10 who had a stem cell transplant for acute lymphoblastic leukemia, so the T cells may come from the graft donor.

This clonotype has more than one count but fewer than ten. The rearrangement links TRBV5-1 to TRBJ2-7; 10 bases are a match to TRBD2. The J segment lost 1 base and the V segment lost 4 bases, leaving 5 bases of the junction unmatched. Germline V gives CDR1 SGHRS, CDR2 YFSETQ. This CDR3 spans 15 amino acids. The CDR3 region has the DNA TGCGCCAGCAGCCGGACTAGCGGTCCTTCCTACGAGCAGTACTTC. Its protein is CASSRTSGPSYEQYF. Complete variable domain (other parts from reference TRBV5-1 and TRBJ2-7): KAGVTQTPRYLIKTRGQQVTLSCSPISGHRSVSWYQQTPGQGLQFLFEYFSETQRNKGNFPGRFSGRQFSNSRSEMNVSTLELGDSALYLCASSRTSGPSYEQYFGPGTRLTVT.

The chain employs TRBV12-3 or TRBV12-4 and TRBJ2-1; TRBD2 aligns across 9 bases. The CDR3 sequence is 12 residues long. Losses at the gene ends were 8 bases for V and 8 bases for J; bases not matched to a gene: 4. The CDR3 sequence is CASVGLAYEQFF. In DNA, the CDR3 is TGTGCCAGCGTGGGACTAGCCTATGAGCAGTTCTTC.

The genes are TRBV6-2 or TRBV6-3 and TRBJ2-7, with 15 bases that match TRBD2. The CDR3 covers 15 residues. Germline CDR1 and CDR2: MNHEY and SVGEGT. V lost 7 bases and J lost 6; bases outside the gene matches: 7. The CDR3 DNA reads TGTGCCAGCATTCGCCCGGGACTAGCGGGAGGCGAGCAGTACTTC. This codes for CASIRPGLAGGEQYF.

V gene TRBV27 combines with J gene TRBJ2-1, with D perhaps matching TRBD2 (6 bases). Germline CDR1 reads MNHEY; CDR2 reads SMNVEV (reference sequence). The CDR3 runs 13 residues. V was trimmed by 8 bases and J by 5 bases, leaving 13 bases between them. The CDR3 coding sequence is TGTGCCAGCTGGGTAGCGGAGAACAATGAGCAGTTCTTC. Encoded protein: CASWVAENNEQFF.

In its sample, this clonotype was seen once. A much larger clone differs from this one at a single base, so this may be a read error. This chain joins TRBV5-1 and TRBJ2-1; D unclear. Trimming shortened V by 6 bases and J by 6 bases, and 13 bases separated the two germline ends. Germline assignment: CDR1 SGHRS and CDR2 YFSETQ. The CDR3 length is 13 residues. CDR3 residues: CASTTKPCNEQFF. CDR3 DNA sequence: TGCGCCAGCACAACGAAACCCTGCAATGAGCAGTTCTTC.

The CDR3 sequence: CASSAGTSSYNEQFF. CDR3 DNA sequence: TGTGCCAGCAGTGCCGGGACTAGCTCCTACAATGAGCAGTTCTTC. The V and J genes are TRBV7-2 and TRBJ2-1; 8 nucleotides line up with TRBD2. CDR3 length equals 15 residues. In germline, CDR1 is SGHTA, CDR2 FQGNSA. Unmatched junction bases numbered 4, after V lost 6 bases and J lost 0 bases.

The count of this clonotype is one. The chain couples TRBV7-3 to TRBJ2-3; D not certain. Looked up from germline, CDR1 is SGHTA and CDR2 is FQGTGA. The CDR3 spans 15 residues. V was clipped by 1 base and J by 5 bases, with 13 bases between them. CDR3 sequence reads: CASSLMGSARDTQYF. In nucleotides, the CDR3 is TGTGCCAGCAGCTTAATGGGCTCGGCCCGAGATACGCAGTATTTT.

The rearrangement uses TRBV3-1 and TRBJ2-7; D remains unclear. Trimming pared 0 bases from V and 5 bases from J, leaving 14 bases between. Germline V CDR1 and CDR2: LGHDT, YNNKEL (reference sequence). The CDR3 has 15 residues. The CDR3 region is CASSQDFFVGNEQYF. Written as DNA, the CDR3 is TGTGCCAGCAGCCAAGATTTTTTCGTAGGTAACGAGCAGTACTTC.

The chain is built from TRBV19 and TRBJ2-7; D remains unclear. V was pared by 3 bases and J by 6 bases, with 15 bases between. The CDR3 has 14 amino acids. Germline-derived CDR1 and CDR2 are LNHDA and SQIVND (reference sequence). The CDR3 region is CASSMQQFGFEQYF. Written as DNA, the CDR3 is TGTGCCAGTAGTATGCAACAGTTTGGATTCGAGCAGTACTTC.

This chain connects TRBV5-1 to TRBJ2-1, with TRBD2 as a possible D gene (6 bases). The CDR3 consists of 13 residues. The V and J ends lost 5 bases and 11 bases respectively, with 17 bases between them. Per the germline V gene, CDR1 is SGHRS and CDR2 is YFSETQ. This CDR3 is CASRGVAEAKQFF. In DNA form, the CDR3 reads TGCGCCAGCAGGGGGGTAGCGGAGGCTAAGCAGTTCTTC.

This clonotype has a count of ten or more. The rearrangement uses TRBV12-3 or TRBV12-4 and TRBJ2-7; TRBD2 matches at 11 bases. The length of the CDR3 is 15 residues. The ends lost 1 base at V and 4 bases at J; junction bases unmatched: 3. This CDR3 is CASSLGGTSGYEQYF. The CDR3 DNA reads as TGTGCCAGCAGTTTAGGTGGGACTAGCGGTTACGAGCAGTACTTC.

V usage is TRBV28 and J usage is TRBJ2-3; 12 bases are a match to TRBD2. Germline V gene lookup returns CDR1 MDHEN and CDR2 SYDVKM. The CDR3 has 21 residues. J was trimmed by 5 bases and V by 6 bases; bases with no gene match: 24. The CDR3 sequence: CASRPLRGEVSSGRAEDTQYF. In DNA, the CDR3 is TGTGCCAGCAGGCCGTTGAGGGGTGAGGTCTCTAGCGGGAGGGCCGAAGATACGCAGTATTTT.

The chain employs TRBV20-1 and TRBJ1-1; 11 bases agree with TRBD1. CDR3 size: 14 residues. CDR1 and CDR2 (germline): DFQATT, SNEGSKA (reference sequence). V shed 3 bases, J shed 4 bases, and the junction held 4 bases outside the gene matches. The chain's CDR3 is CSASGQGAPTEAFF. The CDR3 bases are TGCAGTGCTAGTGGACAGGGGGCGCCCACTGAAGCTTTCTTT.

The J gene is TRBJ2-2, the V gene TRBV7-3, with TRBD1 identical over 7 bases. This CDR3 contains 16 residues. The germline CDR1 and CDR2 sequences are SGHTA and FQGTGA. With V trimmed by 5 bases and J by 2 bases, 8 bases remained unmatched. The CDR3 region has the DNA TGTGCCAGCAGCCCACACAGGGGCCTTAACACCGGGGAGCTGTTTTTT. It codes for CASSPHRGLNTGELFF.

The chain links TRBV14 to TRBJ2-1, with D maybe TRBD2 (7 bases). V was clipped by 3 bases and J by 8 bases, with 20 bases between them. The CDR3 has 16 amino acids. The V gene's germline CDR1 is SGHDN and CDR2 FVKESK. CDR3 nucleotides: TGTGCCAGCAGCCACAGGACTAGTCTGCAGGGGTATGAGCAGTTCTTC. It translates to CASSHRTSLQGYEQFF.

The rearrangement uses TRBV6-1 and TRBJ2-7; D remains ambiguous. The CDR3 covers 14 residues. V gave up 6 bases and J gave up 3 bases, with 15 bases separating them. The germline gives CDR1 MNHNS, CDR2 SASEGT. The CDR3 spells CASSPVQFNYEQYF. For the CDR3, the DNA is TGTGCCAGCAGCCCGGTCCAGTTCAACTACGAGCAGTACTTC.

This clonotype has only a few counts. The rearrangement uses TRBV27 and TRBJ2-3, with 9 nucleotides matching TRBD1. This CDR3 contains 14 residues. In germline, CDR1 is MNHEY, CDR2 SMNVEV (reference sequence). V dropped 3 bases and J dropped 5; count of bases not matched to a gene: 3. This CDR3 is CASSFGDREDTQYF. In nucleotides, the CDR3 is TGTGCCAGCAGTTTCGGGGACAGGGAAGATACGCAGTATTTT.